The 22 T cell receptor beta chains below were found in one sample sequenced in a study of cytomegalovirus exposure and HLA in healthy donors. The PCR made use of 60 Vbeta and 13 Jbeta primers. Repertoires were generated with immunoSEQ multiplex PCR, while TCRdb's copy carries only in-frame clones and drops some. Among 150,000 to 200,000 clones listed, roughly 82% were seen once. Sequencing input: PBMCs. The source is a woman aged 45-65 years in good health and CMV-seropositive.

The J gene is TRBJ1-6, the V gene TRBV7-9; possibly TRBD1 for D (6 bases). This CDR3 region has 14 residues. The V gene's germline CDR1 is SEHNR and CDR2 FQNEAQ (reference sequence). V gave up 2 bases and J gave up 10 bases, with 12 bases separating them. The CDR3 reads CASSLIGGESPLHF. The CDR3 DNA is TGTGCCAGCAGCTTAATTGGGGGCGAATCACCCCTCCACTTT.

This clone was picked up a small number of times. Written as DNA, the CDR3 is TGTGCCACCAGCAGACTTAGGACTAGCGGGTTCCCAAAAGAGACCCAGTACTTC. Protein sequence: CATSRLRTSGFPKETQYF. This chain connects TRBV15 to TRBJ2-5, with TRBD2 matching over 11 bases. V lost 2 bases, J lost 3 bases, and 11 bases stayed unmatched. Looked up from germline, CDR1 is LNHNV and CDR2 is YYDKDF (reference sequence). The CDR3 totals 18 residues. Complete variable domain (other parts from reference TRBV15 and TRBJ2-5): DAMVIQNPRYQVTQFGKPVTLSCSQTLNHNVMYWYQQKSSQAPKLLFHYYDKDFNNEADTPDNFQSRRPNTSFCFLDIRSPGLGDTAMYLCATSRLRTSGFPKETQYFGPGTRLLVL.

This chain connects TRBV5-4 to TRBJ1-4; no reliable D call. The CDR3 sequence is 15 residues long. Germline CDR1 SGHNT, CDR2 YYREEE (reference sequence). Trimming cost V 1 base and J 8 bases, with 15 bases left between them. In DNA, the CDR3 is TGTGCCAGCAGCTTGAGCGGCGGCCTGGGGGAAAAACTGTTTTTT. It codes for CASSLSGGLGEKLFF.

This clone was found a few times. This chain links TRBV29-1 with TRBJ2-2, with 7 bases lining up with TRBD1. The germline V gene has CDR1 SQVTM and CDR2 ANQGSEA. This CDR3 is built from 13 residues. Trimming cost V 4 bases and J 1 base; bases outside gene matches: 0. CDR3 bases: TGCAGCGTTGGACAGGGGAACACCGGGGAGCTGTTTTTT. The encoded protein is CSVGQGNTGELFF.

This chain joins TRBV5-6 and TRBJ1-1; weak D call: TRBD1 (6 bases). This CDR3 comprises 14 residues. The germline gives CDR1 SGHDT, CDR2 YYEEEE. V was trimmed by 4 bases and J by 2 bases, leaving 12 bases between them. Written as DNA, the CDR3 is TGTGCCAGCAGCGTCGACAGGAGAAACACTGAAGCTTTCTTT. Protein sequence: CASSVDRRNTEAFF.

The chain combines TRBV19 with TRBJ1-2, with D tentatively TRBD1 (6 bases). Trimming pared 7 bases from V and 3 bases from J, leaving 15 bases between. Germline V gene sequence: CDR1 LNHDA, CDR2 SQIVND (reference sequence). CDR3 size: 14 residues. Written as DNA, the CDR3 is TGTGCCAGTAACCCAGGACAGTCGGACTATGGCTACACCTTC. Amino acid sequence: CASNPGQSDYGYTF.

The chain couples TRBV6-5 to TRBJ1-2; D is possibly TRBD1 (5 bases). The CDR3 is 15 amino acids. Trimming took off 2 bases at V and 4 bases at J, with 14 bases between the two ends. From germline, CDR1 is MNHEY and CDR2 SVGAGI. CDR3 amino acids: CASSYPSQGIYGYTF. DNA of the CDR3: TGTGCCAGCAGTTACCCCTCTCAGGGTATCTATGGCTACACCTTC.

J is TRBJ2-7 and V is TRBV7-8; 10 bases map to TRBD1. The CDR3 spans 16 residues. Germline V CDR1 and CDR2: SGHVS, FQNEAQ. Trimming cost V 5 bases and J 3 bases; bases outside gene matches: 10. As DNA, the CDR3 is TGTGCCAGCAGCCCCCTCCTGGGACAGGGGTTCTACGAGCAGTACTTC. Encoded protein: CASSPLLGQGFYEQYF.

CDR3 DNA: TGCGCCAGCAGTGAGAAGGGGAATGAGCAGTTCTTC. This codes for CASSEKGNEQFF. The V gene is TRBV10-1, the J gene TRBJ2-1; D is possibly TRBD1 (5 bases). Trimming pared 2 bases from V and 7 bases from J, leaving 6 bases between. The CDR3 runs to 12 residues. The V gene's germline CDR1 is WNHNN and CDR2 SYGVQD (reference sequence).

The gene calls are TRBV6-5 and TRBJ2-1; 9 positions match TRBD1. The CDR3 is 12 amino acids. The germline V gene has CDR1 MNHEY and CDR2 SVGAGI. The ends lost 6 bases at V and 7 bases at J; junction bases unmatched: 1. The DNA of the CDR3 is TGTGCCAGCAGACAGGGGGCTAATGAGCAGTTCTTC. Translation: CASRQGANEQFF.

V gene TRBV18 combines with J gene TRBJ1-2, with D perhaps matching TRBD1 (6 bases). Germline V gene sequence: CDR1 KGHSH, CDR2 LQKENI. The CDR3 loop spans 16 amino acids. V was shortened by 1 base and J by 4 bases, with 16 bases between the two germline ends. CDR3 sequence: CASSPLQGQPVYGYTF. CDR3 nucleotides: TGTGCCAGCTCACCACTACAAGGACAGCCAGTCTATGGCTACACCTTC. The complete variable domain, with remaining parts taken from reference TRBV18 and TRBJ1-2, reads NAGVMQNPRHLVRRRGQEARLRCSPMKGHSHVYWYRQLPEEGLKFMVYLQKENIIDESGMPKERFSAEFPKEGPSILRIQQVVRGDSAAYFCASSPLQGQPVYGYTFGSGTRLTVV.

The rearrangement uses TRBV27 and TRBJ1-2, with 9 bases lining up with TRBD1. Germline CDR1 is MNHEY and CDR2 is SMNVEV (reference sequence). CDR3 length: 14 amino acids. V shed 8 bases, J shed 8 bases, and the junction held 12 bases outside the gene matches. CDR3 in DNA: TGTGCCAGCTCTCTGGGGACAGGGAGTAGAGGCTACACCTTC. Amino acid sequence: CASSLGTGSRGYTF.

This clone was seen a single time. The rearrangement links TRBV4-1 to TRBJ2-1; D not certain. The V gene lost 4 bases and the J gene lost 0 bases, with 10 bases spanning the gap. The CDR3 has 15 residues. Germline V lookup: CDR1 MGHRA, CDR2 YSYEKL. CDR3 sequence: CASSPAVSSYNEQFF. CDR3 DNA: TGCGCCAGCAGCCCGGCGGTTAGCTCCTACAATGAGCAGTTCTTC.

The chain has TRBV30 and TRBJ2-1; TRBD2 matches 11 bases. Germline V gene data show CDR1 as GTSNPN and CDR2 as SVGIG (reference sequence). Trimming took 3 bases from V and 10 from J; bases not matched to a gene: 8. The CDR3 has 14 amino acids. CDR3 protein: CAWRLAGDLKEQFF. The DNA for the CDR3 is TGTGCCTGGAGACTAGCGGGGGATTTAAAGGAGCAGTTCTTC.

The rearrangement uses TRBV5-6 and TRBJ2-1; tentatively, D is TRBD1 (5 bases). V gave up 4 bases and J gave up 5 bases, with 25 bases separating them. Germline-derived CDR1 and CDR2 are SGHDT and YYEEEE. CDR3 length: 18 amino acids. Here the CDR3 DNA reads TGTGCCAGCAGCCCGACGTACAGGTCCAAAAACACACACAATGAGCAGTTCTTC. Translation: CASSPTYRSKNTHNEQFF.

The J gene is TRBJ1-5, the V gene TRBV4-2; D uncertain. V was cut by 0 bases and J by 5 bases, with 8 bases left in between. The CDR3 is 14 amino acids. Germline V gene sequence: CDR1 LGHNA, CDR2 YNFKEQ. As DNA, the CDR3 is TGTGCCAGCAGCCAAGATCCTAACTATCAGCCCCAGCATTTT. As protein: CASSQDPNYQPQHF.

This chain joins TRBV6-5 and TRBJ1-1; D is perhaps TRBD1 (6 bases). Germline V gene lookup returns CDR1 MNHEY and CDR2 SVGAGI. V was pared by 6 bases and J by 8 bases, with 10 bases between. The CDR3 runs 11 residues. CDR3 protein: CASSLGTEAFF. Written as DNA, the CDR3 is TGTGCCAGCAGCCTTGGGACAGAAGCTTTCTTT.

This clone was picked up one time. V and J are TRBV2 and TRBJ1-5; D ambiguous. Deletions cut 4 bases from V and 2 bases from J, with 15 bases between. Germline assignment: CDR1 SNHLY and CDR2 FYNNEI. The CDR3 sequence is 16 residues long. CDR3 DNA sequence: TGTGCCAGCAGTGGACGAGGGTTTGGGGGCAATCAGCCCCAGCATTTT. Its protein product is CASSGRGFGGNQPQHF.

The V and J genes are TRBV30 and TRBJ2-5; tentatively, D is TRBD1 (6 bases). This CDR3 spans 14 amino acids. Trimming took off 0 bases at V and 4 bases at J, with 12 bases between the two ends. Germline loops: CDR1 GTSNPN, CDR2 SVGIG (reference sequence). The CDR3 bases are TGTGCCTGGAGTGTACAAACAGGGCGAGAGACCCAGTACTTC. Translating it yields CAWSVQTGRETQYF.

This clone was detected only a few times. This rearrangement joins TRBV27 to TRBJ2-1; 8 nucleotides agree with TRBD2. V lost 5 bases and J lost 4; bases outside the gene matches: 4. Germline V gene data show CDR1 as MNHEY and CDR2 as SMNVEV (reference sequence). The CDR3 is made up of 14 amino acids. The CDR3 is CASSLVAGYNEQFF. Written as DNA, the CDR3 is TGTGCCAGCAGTCTGGTAGCGGGGTACAATGAGCAGTTCTTC.

The CDR3 region is CASRQTPGTYWQGEAFF. As DNA, the CDR3 is TGTGCCAGTAGACAAACACCCGGGACTTACTGGCAGGGTGAAGCTTTCTTT. The J gene is TRBJ1-1, the V gene TRBV19, with a weak D call TRBD1 (5 bases). Trimming removed 6 bases from V and 7 bases from J, with 27 bases in between. The V gene's germline CDR1 is LNHDA and CDR2 SQIVND (reference sequence). This CDR3 spans 17 amino acids.

The rearrangement links TRBV2 to TRBJ2-7; 7 bases map to TRBD2. Germline V gives CDR1 SNHLY, CDR2 FYNNEI. The CDR3 spans 14 residues. V lost 4 bases, J lost 5 bases, and 8 bases stayed unmatched. The CDR3 loop reads CASSVWAGRDEQYF. The CDR3, as DNA: TGTGCCAGCAGTGTCTGGGCAGGGAGGGACGAGCAGTACTTC. Full variable domain (remainder filled in from reference TRBV2 and TRBJ2-7): EPEVTQTPSHQVTQMGQEVILRCVPISNHLYFYWYRQILGQKVEFLVSFYNNEISEKSEIFDDQFSVERPDGSNFTLKIRSTKLEDSAMYFCASSVWAGRDEQYFGPGTRLTVT.